The rows below give T cell receptor beta chains drawn from one sample of a study of CD8 T cells in ankylosing spondylitis. TCRdb fed the 5' RACE reads into MiXCR, producing one record per CDR3 protein. The sample yields under 150,000 distinct CDR3 sequences, more than 15% seen once. The sample comprised blood, either unsorted or a sorted T cell fraction (not recorded which). The receptors here all came from a male donor with ankylosing spondylitis. Each CDR3 is given with its conserved first and last residue. The D gene is left open where the match is weak. The size field is filled for only some rows; it gives once, few, many or a size class.

cdr3_length	v_call	clone_size	d_call	j_call	cdr3_nt	cdr3_aa
15	TRBV7-9	.	TRBD2	TRBJ2-2	TGTGCCAGCAGACAAGGGACTAGCGGAACCGGGGAGCTGTTTTTT	CASRQGTSGTGELFF
18	TRBV5-6	few	.	TRBJ1-3	TGTGCCAGCAGCCCGGGTGGACTCTGGACAATCTCTGGAAACACCATATATTTT	CASSPGGLWTISGNTIYF
14	TRBV28	.	TRBD1	TRBJ2-7	TGTGCCAGCAGTCTTACAGGGGGCCCCCACGAGCAGTACTTC	CASSLTGGPHEQYF
16	TRBV7-2	many	.	TRBJ1-5	TGTGCCAGCAGCTTGATGGGACGGAATAGCAATCAGCCCCAGCATTTT	CASSLMGRNSNQPQHF
12	TRBV20-1	few	.	TRBJ2-1	TGCAGTGCTAGAGGTACGATCAATGAGCAGTTCTTC	CSARGTINEQFF
13	TRBV27	.	.	TRBJ2-3	TGTGCCAGCAGTTTGAATGGGGCAGATACGCAGTATTTT	CASSLNGADTQYF
14	TRBV11-3	.	.	TRBJ2-3	TGTGCCAGCAGCTACTTAAGCGGGTCAGATACGCAGTATTTT	CASSYLSGSDTQYF
15	TRBV20-1	few	TRBD2	TRBJ2-3	TGCAGTGCTACTAGCGGGAGGGAAAGCACAGATACGCAGTATTTT	CSATSGRESTDTQYF
11	TRBV27	few	.	TRBJ2-7	TGTGCCAGCAGCGACGACGGGGGACAGTACTTC	CASSDDGGQYF
13	TRBV27	few	.	TRBJ1-5	TGTGCCAGCAGTTTCACATTTAATCAGCCCCAGCATTTT	CASSFTFNQPQHF
12	TRBV29-1	many	.	TRBJ1-2	TGCAGCGTTGACGACCGTAACTATGGCTACACCTTC	CSVDDRNYGYTF
13	TRBV6-5	few	.	TRBJ2-2	TGTGCCAGCAGTTATCCCGGGGCCGGGGAGCTGTTTTTT	CASSYPGAGELFF
12	TRBV6-6	few	.	TRBJ1-3	TGTGCCAGCAGTTTGGTTGGAAACACCATATATTTT	CASSLVGNTIYF
14	TRBV4-3	.	.	TRBJ1-5	TGCGCCAGCAGCCAAGATTTGGGGAATCAGCCCCAGCATTTT	CASSQDLGNQPQHF
13	TRBV27	.	.	TRBJ1-2	TGTGCCAGCAGTCCTAGTGGACCGGAGGGCTACACCTTC	CASSPSGPEGYTF
17	TRBV13	few	TRBD2	TRBJ2-3	TGTGCCAGCAGCTTAAAACGAGCGGGAGGGGACACAGATACGCAGTATTTT	CASSLKRAGGDTDTQYF
16	TRBV5-1	many	.	TRBJ2-3	TGCGCCAGCAGCTATACAGGGTTCGAGGGCACAGATACGCAGTATTTT	CASSYTGFEGTDTQYF